The clone carrying this T cell receptor (beta chain) has at least ten counts. What it recognizes is unknown. The CDR3 length is 13 residues. V shed 2 bases and J 5 bases; nucleotides not matched to a gene: 3. Germline assignment: CDR1 DFQATT and CDR2 SNEGSKA (reference sequence). The TCR beta CDR3 regions underwent amplification using RNA transcripts as the source. HTBI primers were used for first-round RT-PCR of the TCR CDR3. MiXCR was run by TCRdb on the multiplex PCR reads, yielding one entry per CDR3 protein. This table holds roughly 800,000 distinct CDR3 sequences, 38% found once. The data were obtained in a study of T cells in Graves' hyperthyroidism and ophthalmopathy. Points from the study as a whole: Model-based prediction identified ophthalmopathy a median 6.5 months prior to its onset. A model built on 13 V-J features separated ophthalmopathy from stable hyperthyroidism.

The chain is built from TRBV20-1 and TRBJ2-5, with 9 positions matching TRBD1. This clonotype was sampled from a man between 18 and 35 years old with Graves' hyperthyroidism. Sequencing was performed on blood. The CDR3 reads CSARRTGVETQYF. Written as DNA, the CDR3 is TGCAGTGCTAGACGGACAGGGGTGGAGACCCAGTACTTC.